Shown below are 11 T cell receptor beta chains from a single sample sequenced in a study of CD8+CD57+ T cells in acquired aplastic anemia. CDR3 and TCR beta VDJ profiling relied on genomic DNA as the template. TCRdb reprocessed the reads via MiXCR and lists one record per CDR3 protein. The table includes a few hundred thousand distinct CDR3 sequences, under 80% detected once. Source material: sorted CD4+, CD8+, or CD8+CD57+ T cells (not recorded which) from PBMCs. These receptors were obtained from a human donor in good health, serving as a control.

This clonotype was detected many times. The chain recombines TRBV11-1 with TRBJ2-7; D possibly corresponds to TRBD1 (6 bases). The germline CDR1 and CDR2 sequences are SGHAT and FQDESV (reference sequence). Trimming removed 1 base from V and 5 bases from J, with 9 bases in between. This CDR3 contains 13 residues. CDR3 bases: TGTGCCAGCAGCTTAGACAGGGTTAACGAGCAGTACTTC. Protein sequence: CASSLDRVNEQYF.

About this clonotype: Because the CDR3's place on the DNA is in doubt, the DNA is left out and the CDR3 is given as listed by TCRdb. The chain is built from TRBV7-9 and TRBJ2-7; the D call TRBD2 from the table was never checked on the DNA. In germline, CDR1 is SEHNR, CDR2 FQNEAQ (reference sequence). A total of 14 residues make up the CDR3, ends included. CDR3 sequence: CASSQYFGPWTQLF.

As for this clonotype: A junction end diverges from the germline sequence, so it may reflect a read error. The V call is TRBV15, the J call TRBJ1-4, with D tentatively TRBD1 (5 bases). Germline V gene sequence: CDR1 LNHNV, CDR2 YYDKDF (reference sequence). The CDR3 spans 15 residues. The CDR3 region is CATSRDDLRDEKLTF. CDR3 DNA: TGTGCCACCAGCAGAGACGACCTGAGGGACGAAAAACTGACTTTT.

This clonotype has at least ten counts. This chain uses TRBV7-2 with TRBJ2-7; D remains unclear. In germline, CDR1 is SGHTA, CDR2 FQGNSA. Between the trimmed V and J ends, which lost 1 base and 0 bases, there was a span of 7 bases. This CDR3 has 14 amino acids. CDR3 residues: CASSLGLDSYEQYF. The CDR3 nucleotides read TGTGCCAGCAGCTTAGGGTTAGACTCCTACGAGCAGTACTTC.

This clonotype has a handful of counts. The chain uses TRBV4-3 and TRBJ1-2; unclear D gene. The V and J ends lost 0 bases and 5 bases respectively, with 13 bases between them. Germline V lookup: CDR1 LGHNA, CDR2 YSLEER. This CDR3 region has 15 residues. CDR3 region: CASSQDVAAMYGYTF. CDR3 in DNA: TGCGCCAGCAGCCAAGATGTCGCAGCGATGTATGGCTACACCTTC.

With regard to this clonotype: This sequence may be a read error, since a much larger clone differs from it by one base. The chain uses TRBV7-2 and TRBJ1-4; perhaps TRBD1 as D (5 bases). The CDR3 is 13 amino acids. Trimming shortened V by 6 bases and J by 8 bases, and 13 bases separated the two germline ends. Germline V gene data show CDR1 as SGHTA and CDR2 as FQGNSA. As DNA, the CDR3 is TGTGCCAGCAGTCCGGGGGGTAGCGAAAAACTGTTTTTT. Protein sequence: CASSPGGSEKLFF.

As for this clonotype: One junction end disagrees with the germline gene, perhaps due to a read error. The chain joins TRBV2 to TRBJ2-3; D is ambiguous. CDR1 SNHLY and CDR2 FYNNEI come from the germline V gene. The CDR3 has 17 residues. CDR3 protein: CASSEAARYSNQHKHFF. The CDR3 DNA reads as TGTGCCAGCAGTGAAGCAGCGCGGTATAGCAATCAACATAAGCATTTTTTT.

For this clonotype: This CDR3 fails to terminate in the conserved phenylalanine or tryptophan, so it likely reflects a read error. No DNA is shown, since the ends of the CDR3 on it are uncertain; the CDR3 is the one TCRdb lists. The rearrangement joins TRBV7-3 to TRBJ2-5; the tabulated D call, TRBD1, remains unverified against the DNA. Germline lookup yields CDR1 SGHTA and CDR2 FQGTGA. Ends included, the CDR3 has 13 residues. The CDR3 reads CASRTSGQGIQND.

Concerning this clonotype: A read error may account for a junction end that differs from germline. The V and J genes are TRBV7-2 and TRBJ2-3; D not resolved. The CDR3 is made up of 15 amino acids. Germline CDR1 and CDR2: SGHTA and FQGNSA. DNA for the CDR3: TGTGCCAGCAGCTTGGCCCGGACGGATACTTCACCGCAGTATTTC. Residues: CASSLARTDTSPQYF.

This clonotype has at least ten counts. The genes are TRBV7-2 and TRBJ1-2, with unresolved D. The germline CDR1 and CDR2 sequences are SGHTA and FQGNSA. The CDR3 extends over 14 amino acids. V lost 1 base and J lost 5, with 11 bases in between. The CDR3: CASSLDRTSYGYTF. As DNA, the CDR3 is TGTGCCAGCAGCTTAGATCGGACCTCTTATGGCTACACCTTC.

This clonotype was seen at least ten times. The genes are TRBV20-1 and TRBJ2-3; 7 bases map to TRBD2. Germline assignment: CDR1 DFQATT and CDR2 SNEGSKA (reference sequence). The V segment lost 3 bases and the J segment 5 bases; nucleotides outside the gene matches: 5. This CDR3 contains 13 residues. In DNA form, the CDR3 reads TGCAGTGCTAGGTTCGGGGAGGGAGATACGCAGTATTTT. This codes for CSARFGEGDTQYF.